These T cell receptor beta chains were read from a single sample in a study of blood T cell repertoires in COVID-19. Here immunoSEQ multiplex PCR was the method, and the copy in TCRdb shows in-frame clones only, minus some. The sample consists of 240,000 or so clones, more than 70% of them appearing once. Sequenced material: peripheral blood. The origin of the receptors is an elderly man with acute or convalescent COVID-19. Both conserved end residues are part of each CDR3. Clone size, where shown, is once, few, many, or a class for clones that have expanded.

CSASPGDSNQPQHF TRBV20-1 - TRBJ1-5
CASSLAGSYEQYF TRBV7-2 - TRBJ2-7
CASRTGTDTQYF TRBV6-5 - TRBJ2-3
CASSLDIYEQYF TRBV7-2 - TRBJ2-7
CASSSDRYTYGYTF TRBV5-1 - TRBJ1-2
CASRTTENSNQPQHF TRBV19 - TRBJ1-5
CASSRGEASMGGYTF TRBV3-1/TRBV3-2 - TRBJ1-2
CASNPGGQGIQPQHF TRBV6-5 - TRBJ1-5
CASSQDHNLGQPQHF TRBV4-1 - TRBJ1-5
CASSDIQATEAFF TRBV7-9 - TRBJ1-1
CASSDVYGYTF TRBV6-1 - TRBJ1-2
CASRQGRGEKLFF TRBV5-1 - TRBJ1-4
CASTLRGVGYTF TRBV28 - TRBJ1-2
CASSQGKRESYLDTQYF TRBV3-1/TRBV3-2 - TRBJ2-3
CASKTGPEIGNTIYF TRBV6-6 - TRBJ1-3
CASSSRGSPYEQYF TRBV7-9 - TRBJ2-7
CASSYRRVGQETQYF TRBV7-9 once TRBJ2-5
CATNAGGRTAFF TRBV18 - TRBJ1-1
CSVEDPDRLTEAFF TRBV29-1 - TRBJ1-1
CASRVEETGYTF TRBV19 - TRBJ1-2
CASSLQGVAFF TRBV5-1 - TRBJ1-1
CSVGLGFYEQYF TRBV29-1 once TRBJ2-7
CASSSRTRGTGELFF TRBV7-9 - TRBJ2-2
CASSLPSGHTRVTGELFF TRBV28 - TRBJ2-2
CASSLDSVGLGYGYTF TRBV11-2 - TRBJ1-2
CASSFLGTGTSGRNEQFF TRBV11-3 - TRBJ2-1
CASSSEGRVGEKLFF TRBV7-8 - TRBJ1-4